These 23 T cell receptor beta chains share one sample of origin, sequenced in a study of T cells after yellow fever vaccination. In TCRdb, the 5' RACE reads were re-called with MiXCR into one record per CDR3 protein. The data contain over 300,000 distinct CDR3 sequences, over 3.5% of them singletons. The specimen was PBMCs, collected 5 days after the yellow fever booster vaccination. The receptors were sampled from a man aged 18 to 35 who received the YFV17D yellow fever vaccine.

V usage is TRBV4-2 and J usage is TRBJ2-5; 7 bases fit TRBD1. This CDR3 has 15 amino acids. Germline CDR1 reads LGHNA; CDR2 reads YNFKEQ. Trimming cost V 3 bases and J 1 base; bases outside gene matches: 5. This CDR3 is CASSHGRQGQETQYF. The CDR3 nucleotides are TGTGCCAGCAGCCACGGTCGACAGGGCCAAGAGACCCAGTACTTC.

This clonotype was seen a handful of times. This sequence joins TRBV19 and TRBJ1-4; no clear D. The CDR3 sequence is 17 residues long. Trimming took 0 bases from V and 4 from J, leaving 15 bases between them. CDR1 is LNHDA and CDR2 is SQIVND in the germline V gene (reference sequence). The CDR3 region is CASSIDLRQAVNEKLFF. CDR3 in DNA: TGTGCCAGTAGTATAGATCTTCGCCAGGCGGTTAATGAAAAACTGTTTTTT.

This clonotype occurred many times. The chain employs TRBV5-4 and TRBJ2-7, with TRBD2 matching over 12 bases. V shed 3 bases and J 3 bases; nucleotides not matched to a gene: 10. The germline V gene has CDR1 SGHNT and CDR2 YYREEE (reference sequence). This CDR3 contains 17 residues. CDR3 sequence (DNA): TGTGCCAGCAGCTCGGGCGGACTAGCGGGGACCTTCTACGAGCAGTACGTC. Translation: CASSSGGLAGTFYEQYV.

This clonotype was recorded many times. V gene TRBV24-1 combines with J gene TRBJ2-1; 9 nucleotides align to TRBD1. V was clipped by 5 bases and J by 7 bases; unmatched bases: 5. Germline values: CDR1 KGHDR, CDR2 SFDVKD. This CDR3 is built from 14 residues. The CDR3 DNA follows: TGTGCCACCAGTGTAAACAGGGGGCGAAATGAGCAGTTCTTC. Its protein product is CATSVNRGRNEQFF.

This chain uses TRBV7-8 with TRBJ1-5; maybe TRBD1 (6 bases). The ends were cut back, 7 bases at V and 6 bases at J, with 19 bases in the middle. Germline loops: CDR1 SGHVS, CDR2 FQNEAQ. The CDR3 contains 15 residues. CDR3: CASTPTQGGSQPQHF. The CDR3 region has the DNA TGTGCCAGCACCCCTACACAGGGAGGGAGTCAGCCCCAGCATTTT.

In this sample, this clonotype turned up many times. This chain joins TRBV5-1 and TRBJ1-2, with 10 bases identical to TRBD1. V was pared by 3 bases and J by 8 bases, with 7 bases of the junction left unmatched. The CDR3 is 14 residues long. CDR1 is SGHRS, CDR2 YFSETQ, per germline. CDR3 sequence (DNA): TGCGCCAGCAGCTGGATGGACAGGGGGAAAGGCTACACCTTC. This sequence encodes CASSWMDRGKGYTF.

This clonotype showed up just a few times. The chain joins TRBV2 to TRBJ1-6; D call uncertain. The V gene's germline CDR1 is SNHLY and CDR2 FYNNEI. This CDR3 is 13 amino acids long. Trimming took off 6 bases at V and 5 bases at J, with 8 bases between the two ends. CDR3 sequence reads: CASSAVNNSPLHF. The CDR3 DNA reads as TGTGCCAGCAGCGCGGTAAATAATTCACCCCTCCACTTT.

Only a few counts were recorded for this clonotype. This chain joins TRBV20-1 and TRBJ2-5; tentatively, D is TRBD2 (6 bases). Trimming cost V 4 bases and J 8 bases, with 17 bases left between them. The length of the CDR3 is 13 residues. CDR1 and CDR2 from the germline V gene are DFQATT and SNEGSKA (reference sequence). This CDR3 is CSANLGLPETQYF. CDR3 DNA: TGCAGTGCTAACTTGGGACTCCCGGAAACCCAGTACTTC.

A few counts support this clonotype. DNA for the CDR3: TGTGCCAGCAGCAAAGATTCTACTCTTTTGGGTGAGCAGTTCTTC. Protein product: CASSKDSTLLGEQFF. V and J are TRBV21-1 and TRBJ2-1. TRBV21-1 is described as a pseudogene. The CDR3 totals 15 residues.

This clonotype turned up a few times. The V and J genes are TRBV29-1 and TRBJ2-5, with D hard to call. The germline CDR1 and CDR2 sequences are SQVTM and ANQGSEA. The V and J ends lost 0 bases and 2 bases respectively, with 7 bases between them. The CDR3 runs to 13 residues. In DNA, the CDR3 is TGCAGCGTTGAAGATTTGTCGCAAGAGACCCAGTACTTC. This translates into CSVEDLSQETQYF.

The chain has TRBV20-1 and TRBJ2-5, with 14 positions matching TRBD2. Germline V gene data show CDR1 as DFQATT and CDR2 as SNEGSKA (reference sequence). Trimming at V came to 6 bases and at J to 2 bases, leaving 11 bases not matched to a gene. This CDR3 has 17 residues. This CDR3 is CSATGTSGGGGQETQYF. DNA for the CDR3: TGCAGTGCAACCGGGACTAGCGGGGGCGGCGGGCAAGAGACCCAGTACTTC.

This chain joins TRBV10-2 and TRBJ2-7; a weak D match, TRBD2 (5 bases). Germline CDR1 reads WSHSY; CDR2 reads SAAADI. V was shortened by 0 bases and J by 6 bases, with 9 bases between the two germline ends. This CDR3 contains 13 residues. The chain's CDR3 is CASSESGGLEQYF. The CDR3 DNA reads as TGCGCCAGCAGTGAGTCCGGCGGGCTCGAGCAGTACTTC.

This clonotype was picked up a small number of times. The chain has TRBV30 and TRBJ2-7; the D is unclear. CDR1 GTSNPN and CDR2 SVGIG come from the germline V gene (reference sequence). Trimming stripped 3 bases from V and 4 bases from J, with 7 bases between. The CDR3 is 11 residues long. The CDR3 bases are TGTGCCTGGAGCCGAGTGTACGAGCAGTACTTC. The encoded protein is CAWSRVYEQYF.

V is TRBV4-1 and J is TRBJ2-5; unclear D gene. Germline CDR1 reads MGHRA; CDR2 reads YSYEKL. V was pared by 1 base and J by 2 bases, with 14 bases between. This CDR3 comprises 16 residues. DNA of the CDR3: TGCGCCAGCAGCCAAGTGATCGGGCGGCCACAAGAGACCCAGTACTTC. Its protein is CASSQVIGRPQETQYF.

There are a few counts of this clonotype. The chain combines TRBV19 with TRBJ2-7; either TRBD1 or TRBD2 may fit D (6 bases each). The CDR3 runs to 15 residues. V shed 3 bases and J shed 2 bases, with 14 bases lying between them. The V gene's germline CDR1 is LNHDA and CDR2 SQIVND (reference sequence). The CDR3 is CASSIGGLATYEQYF. The CDR3 nucleotides read TGTGCCAGTAGTATCGGGGGCCTCGCAACCTACGAGCAGTACTTC.

This clonotype has a handful of counts. This chain links TRBV11-2 with TRBJ2-6, with a tentative D call TRBD2 (5 bases). V was pared by 8 bases and J by 3 bases, with 11 bases between. Germline V lookup: CDR1 SGHAT, CDR2 FQNNGV. CDR3 length: 14 residues. The CDR3 nucleotides read TGTGCCAGCCGAGGGCCTAGTGGGGCCAACGTCCTGACTTTC. Protein product: CASRGPSGANVLTF.

This rearrangement joins TRBV7-2 to TRBJ1-3; no reliable D call. This CDR3 comprises 14 residues. V gave up 7 bases and J gave up 0 bases, with 10 bases separating them. CDR1 is SGHTA and CDR2 is FQGNSA in the germline V gene. CDR3 bases: TGTGCCAGCACCGCAGCTCTCTCTGGAAACACCATATATTTT. This encodes CASTAALSGNTIYF.

This clonotype showed up just a few times. CDR3 residues: CSARDMAGGGTEAFF. DNA for the CDR3: TGCAGTGCTAGAGATATGGCAGGGGGCGGGACTGAAGCTTTCTTT. The rearrangement uses TRBV20-1 and TRBJ1-1; 8 bases match TRBD1. Germline V CDR1 and CDR2: DFQATT, SNEGSKA (reference sequence). Trimming at V came to 0 bases and at J to 5 bases, leaving 8 bases not matched to a gene. This CDR3 spans 15 amino acids.

This clonotype appeared many times. This chain links TRBV20-1 with TRBJ2-5; maybe TRBD1 (6 bases). Germline CDR1 reads DFQATT; CDR2 reads SNEGSKA (reference sequence). V lost 0 bases and J 5 bases, leaving 13 bases between the germline ends. The CDR3 spans 14 residues. CDR3 nucleotides: TGCAGTGCTAGAGACCGGACAGAGAGCGAGACCCAGTACTTC. Protein: CSARDRTESETQYF.

This clonotype was observed a few times. The chain uses TRBV12-3 or TRBV12-4 and TRBJ1-2, with 8 bases that match TRBD1. V lost 2 bases, J lost 5 bases, and 4 bases stayed unmatched. This CDR3 contains 14 residues. CDR3 coding DNA: TGTGCCAGCAGTTTACGACAGGGGCGGTATGGCTACACCTTC. It is translated as CASSLRQGRYGYTF.

The rearrangement uses TRBV19 and TRBJ2-5; no clear D gene. CDR1 and CDR2 (germline): LNHDA, SQIVND (reference sequence). Trimming removed 5 bases from V and 2 bases from J, with 12 bases in between. This CDR3 comprises 14 residues. This CDR3 is CASSVTRFQETQYF. CDR3 nucleotide sequence: TGTGCCAGTAGTGTTACAAGATTTCAAGAGACCCAGTACTTC.

The gene calls are TRBV7-2 and TRBJ2-3; 9 nucleotides align to TRBD2. Trimming took 5 bases from V and 1 from J; bases not matched to a gene: 7. The CDR3 contains 16 residues. From germline, CDR1 is SGHTA and CDR2 FQGNSA. In DNA form, the CDR3 reads TGTGCCAGCAGCATACAAGCGGGGGGTCGCACAGATACGCAGTATTTT. Translating it yields CASSIQAGGRTDTQYF.

This chain joins TRBV12-3 or TRBV12-4 and TRBJ1-1; no clear D gene. CDR3 size: 15 residues. Trimming cost V 2 bases and J 2 bases, with 12 bases left between them. CDR3: CASSLMGSLNTEAFF. The CDR3 DNA reads TGTGCCAGCAGTTTAATGGGCAGCTTAAACACTGAAGCTTTCTTT.